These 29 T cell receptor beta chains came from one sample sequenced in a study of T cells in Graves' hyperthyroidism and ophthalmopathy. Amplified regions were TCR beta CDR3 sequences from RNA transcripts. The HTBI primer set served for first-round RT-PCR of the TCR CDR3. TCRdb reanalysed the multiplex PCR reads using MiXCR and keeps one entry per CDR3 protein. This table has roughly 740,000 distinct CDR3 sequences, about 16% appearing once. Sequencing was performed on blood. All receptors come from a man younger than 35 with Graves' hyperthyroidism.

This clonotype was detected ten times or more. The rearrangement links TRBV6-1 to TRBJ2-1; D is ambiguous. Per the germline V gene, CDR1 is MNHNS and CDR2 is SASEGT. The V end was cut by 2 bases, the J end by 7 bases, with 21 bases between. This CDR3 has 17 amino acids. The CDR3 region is CASSEMYTRHNLNEQFF. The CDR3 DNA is TGTGCCAGCAGTGAAATGTACACTCGACACAATTTGAATGAGCAGTTCTTC.

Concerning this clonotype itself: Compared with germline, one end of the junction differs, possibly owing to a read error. The CDR3 region has the DNA TGTGCCAGCAGTCTGGCAGCTCGCCCTGAAACTTTCTTT. Translating gives CASSLAARPETFF. The chain is built from TRBV27 and TRBJ1-1; D ambiguous. The germline CDR1 and CDR2 sequences are MNHEY and SMNVEV (reference sequence). This CDR3 spans 13 amino acids.

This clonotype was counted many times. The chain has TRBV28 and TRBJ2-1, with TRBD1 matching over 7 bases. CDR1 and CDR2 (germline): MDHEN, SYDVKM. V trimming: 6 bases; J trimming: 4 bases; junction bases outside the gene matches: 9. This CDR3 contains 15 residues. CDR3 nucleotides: TGTGCCAGCAGCGCCGGGACAGTATCATACAATGAGCAGTTCTTC. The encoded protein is CASSAGTVSYNEQFF.

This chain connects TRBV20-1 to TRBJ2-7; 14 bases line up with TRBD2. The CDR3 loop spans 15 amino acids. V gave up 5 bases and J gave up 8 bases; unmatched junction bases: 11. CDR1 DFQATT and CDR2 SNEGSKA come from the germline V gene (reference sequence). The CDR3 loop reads CSAYPTGLAGAQQYF. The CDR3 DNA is TGCAGTGCTTACCCTACGGGACTAGCGGGAGCGCAGCAGTACTTC.

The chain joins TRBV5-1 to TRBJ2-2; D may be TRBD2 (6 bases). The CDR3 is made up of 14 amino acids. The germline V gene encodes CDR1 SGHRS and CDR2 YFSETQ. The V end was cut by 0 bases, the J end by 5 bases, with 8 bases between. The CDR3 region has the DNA TGCGCCAGCAGCTTGGAGGGGAGGACCGGGGAGCTGTTTTTT. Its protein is CASSLEGRTGELFF.

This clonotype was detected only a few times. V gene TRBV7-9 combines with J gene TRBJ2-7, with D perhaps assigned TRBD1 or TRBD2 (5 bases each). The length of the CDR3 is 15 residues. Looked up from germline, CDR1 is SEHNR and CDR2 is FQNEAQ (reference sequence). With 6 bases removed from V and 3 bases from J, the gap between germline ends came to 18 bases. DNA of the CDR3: TGTGCCAGCAGGGTCGGGGCAGGGTTAGGCTACGAGCAGTACTTC. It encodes CASRVGAGLGYEQYF.

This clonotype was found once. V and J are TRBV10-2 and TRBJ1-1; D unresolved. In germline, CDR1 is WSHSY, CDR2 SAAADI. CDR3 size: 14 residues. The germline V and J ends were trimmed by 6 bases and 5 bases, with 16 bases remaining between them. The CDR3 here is CASSPPERRTEAFF. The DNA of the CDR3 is TGCGCCAGCAGCCCCCCCGAGAGGCGGACTGAAGCTTTCTTT.

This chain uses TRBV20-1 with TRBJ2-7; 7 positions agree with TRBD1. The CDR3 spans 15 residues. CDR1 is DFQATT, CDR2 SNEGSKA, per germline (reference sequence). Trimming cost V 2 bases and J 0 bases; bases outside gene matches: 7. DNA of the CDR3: TGCAGTGCTAGACGGGCGGCAGGGGGCTCCTACGAGCAGTACTTC. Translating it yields CSARRAAGGSYEQYF.

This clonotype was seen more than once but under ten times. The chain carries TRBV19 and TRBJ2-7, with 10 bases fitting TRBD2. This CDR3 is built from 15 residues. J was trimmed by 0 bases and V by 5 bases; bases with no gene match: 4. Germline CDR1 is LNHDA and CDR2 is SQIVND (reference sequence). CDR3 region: CASSPAGGSSYEQYF. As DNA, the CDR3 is TGTGCCAGTAGTCCAGCGGGAGGGAGCTCCTACGAGCAGTACTTC. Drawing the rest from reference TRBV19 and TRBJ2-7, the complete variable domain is DGGITQSPKYLFRKEGQNVTLSCEQNLNHDAMYWYRQDPGQGLRLIYYSQIVNDFQKGDIAEGYSVSREKKESFPLTVTSAQKNPTAFYLCASSPAGGSSYEQYFGPGTRLTVT.

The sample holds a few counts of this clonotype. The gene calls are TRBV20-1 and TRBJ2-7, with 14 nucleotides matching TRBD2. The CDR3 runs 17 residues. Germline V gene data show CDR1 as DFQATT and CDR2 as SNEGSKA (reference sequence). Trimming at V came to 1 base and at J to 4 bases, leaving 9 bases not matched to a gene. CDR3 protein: CSARGLLGLAGEYEQYF. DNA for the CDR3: TGCAGTGCTAGAGGTCTCTTGGGACTAGCGGGAGAATACGAGCAGTACTTC.

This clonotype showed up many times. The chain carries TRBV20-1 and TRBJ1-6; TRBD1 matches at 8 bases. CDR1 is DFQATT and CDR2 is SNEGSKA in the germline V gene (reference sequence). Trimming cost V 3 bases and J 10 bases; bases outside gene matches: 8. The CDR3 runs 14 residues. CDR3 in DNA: TGCAGTGCTAGGTTACAGGGGGTCGGGTCACCCCTCCACTTT. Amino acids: CSARLQGVGSPLHF.

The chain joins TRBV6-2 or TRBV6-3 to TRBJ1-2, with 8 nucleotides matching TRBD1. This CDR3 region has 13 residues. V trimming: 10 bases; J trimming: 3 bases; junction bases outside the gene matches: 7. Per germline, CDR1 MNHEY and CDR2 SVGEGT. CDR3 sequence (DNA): TGTGCCACCAACCCACAGGGGGACTATGGCTACACCTTC. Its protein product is CATNPQGDYGYTF.

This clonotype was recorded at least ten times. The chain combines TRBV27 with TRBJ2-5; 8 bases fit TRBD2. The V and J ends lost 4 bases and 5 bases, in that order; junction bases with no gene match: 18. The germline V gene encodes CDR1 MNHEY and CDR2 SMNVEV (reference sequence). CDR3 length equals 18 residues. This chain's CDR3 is CASSSAGGGPARVETQYF. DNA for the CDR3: TGTGCCAGCAGTTCAGCGGGCGGGGGGCCTGCAAGGGTTGAGACCCAGTACTTC.

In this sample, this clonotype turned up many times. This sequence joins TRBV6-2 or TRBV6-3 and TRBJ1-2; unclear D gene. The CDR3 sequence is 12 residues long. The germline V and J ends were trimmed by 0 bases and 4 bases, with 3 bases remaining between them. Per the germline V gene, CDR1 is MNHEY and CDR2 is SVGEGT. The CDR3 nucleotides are TGTGCCAGCAGTTACTCCGTCTATGGCTACACCTTC. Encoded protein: CASSYSVYGYTF.

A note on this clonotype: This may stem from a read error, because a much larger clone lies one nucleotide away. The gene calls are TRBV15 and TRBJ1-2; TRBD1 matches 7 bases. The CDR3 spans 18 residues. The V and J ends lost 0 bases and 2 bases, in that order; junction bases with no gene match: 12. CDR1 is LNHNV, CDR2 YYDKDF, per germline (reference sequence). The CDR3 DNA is TGTGCCACCAGCAGAGATCAGGCGGCTAACAGGGGAAACTATGGCTACACCTTC. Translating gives CATSRDQAANRGNYGYTF. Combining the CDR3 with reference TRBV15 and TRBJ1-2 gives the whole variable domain DAMVIQNPRYQVTQFGKPVTLSCSQTLNHNVMYWYQQKSSQAPKLLFHYYDKDFNNEADTPDNFQSRRPNTSFCFLDIRSPGLGDTAMYLCATSRDQAANRGNYGYTFGSGTRLTVV.

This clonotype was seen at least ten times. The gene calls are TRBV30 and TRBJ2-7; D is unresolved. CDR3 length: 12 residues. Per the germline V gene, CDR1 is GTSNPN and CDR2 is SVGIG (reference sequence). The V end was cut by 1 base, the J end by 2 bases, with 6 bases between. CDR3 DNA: TGTGCCTGGAGTGGGATGGCCTACGAGCAGTACTTC. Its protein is CAWSGMAYEQYF.

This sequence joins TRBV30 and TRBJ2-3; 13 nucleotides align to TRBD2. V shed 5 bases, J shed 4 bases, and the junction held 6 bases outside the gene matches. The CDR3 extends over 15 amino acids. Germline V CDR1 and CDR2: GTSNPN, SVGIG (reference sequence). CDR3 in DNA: TGTGCCTGGTACACTAGCGGGAGGGCCCCAGATACGCAGTATTTT. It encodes CAWYTSGRAPDTQYF.

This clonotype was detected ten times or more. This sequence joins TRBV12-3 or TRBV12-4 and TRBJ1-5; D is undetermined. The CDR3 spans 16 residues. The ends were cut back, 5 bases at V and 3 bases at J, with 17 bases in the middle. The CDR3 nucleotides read TGTGCCAGCAGTCTAGGAGGACCAAGGAACAATCAGCCCCAGCATTTT. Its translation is CASSLGGPRNNQPQHF.

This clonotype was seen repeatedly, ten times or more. CDR3 sequence: CASSLLTRGDNEQFF. CDR3 bases: TGTGCCAGCAGCTTATTGACGCGGGGGGACAATGAGCAGTTCTTC. The chain uses TRBV7-9 and TRBJ2-1; 8 nucleotides align to TRBD2. The CDR3 is 15 amino acids. Germline values: CDR1 SEHNR, CDR2 FQNEAQ (reference sequence). The V gene end was trimmed by 2 bases and the J gene end by 5 bases; junction bases not matched to a gene: 5.

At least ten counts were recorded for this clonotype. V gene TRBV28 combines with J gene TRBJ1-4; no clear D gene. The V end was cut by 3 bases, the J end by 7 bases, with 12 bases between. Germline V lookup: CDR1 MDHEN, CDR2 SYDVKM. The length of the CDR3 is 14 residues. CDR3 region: CASSFSAYGEKLFF. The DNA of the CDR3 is TGTGCCAGCAGTTTTTCCGCATATGGTGAAAAACTGTTTTTT.

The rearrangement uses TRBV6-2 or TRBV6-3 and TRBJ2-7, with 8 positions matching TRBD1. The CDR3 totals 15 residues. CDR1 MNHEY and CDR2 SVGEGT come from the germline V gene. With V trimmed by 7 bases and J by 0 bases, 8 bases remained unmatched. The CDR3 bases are TGTGCCAGCATTACTGACAGGGGAGGCTCCTACGAGCAGTACTTC. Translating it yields CASITDRGGSYEQYF.

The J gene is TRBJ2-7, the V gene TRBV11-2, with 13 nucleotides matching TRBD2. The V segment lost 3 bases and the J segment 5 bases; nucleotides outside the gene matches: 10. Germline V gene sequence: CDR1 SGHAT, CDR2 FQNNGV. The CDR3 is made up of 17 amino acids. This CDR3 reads CASSLRTLAGGPHEQYF. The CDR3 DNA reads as TGTGCCAGCAGCTTGCGTACACTAGCGGGAGGGCCCCACGAGCAGTACTTC.

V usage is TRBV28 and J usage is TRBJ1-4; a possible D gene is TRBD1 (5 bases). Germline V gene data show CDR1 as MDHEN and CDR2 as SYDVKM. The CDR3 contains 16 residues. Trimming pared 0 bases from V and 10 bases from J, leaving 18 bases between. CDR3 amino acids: CASSLWALGGGRKLFF. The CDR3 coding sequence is TGTGCCAGCAGTTTATGGGCCCTCGGGGGAGGTAGAAAACTGTTTTTT.

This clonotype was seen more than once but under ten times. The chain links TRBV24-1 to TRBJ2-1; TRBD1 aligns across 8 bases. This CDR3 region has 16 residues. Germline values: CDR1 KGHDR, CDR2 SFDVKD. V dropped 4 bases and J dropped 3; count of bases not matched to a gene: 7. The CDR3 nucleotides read TGTGCCACCAGTGACGCTGGACAGGGCCACTACAATGAGCAGTTCTTC. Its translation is CATSDAGQGHYNEQFF.

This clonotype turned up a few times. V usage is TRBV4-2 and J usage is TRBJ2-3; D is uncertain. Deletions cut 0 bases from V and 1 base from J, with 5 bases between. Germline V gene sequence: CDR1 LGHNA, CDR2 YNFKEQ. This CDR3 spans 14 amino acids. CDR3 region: CASSQDRGTDTQYF. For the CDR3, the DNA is TGTGCCAGCAGCCAAGATCGCGGCACAGATACGCAGTATTTT.

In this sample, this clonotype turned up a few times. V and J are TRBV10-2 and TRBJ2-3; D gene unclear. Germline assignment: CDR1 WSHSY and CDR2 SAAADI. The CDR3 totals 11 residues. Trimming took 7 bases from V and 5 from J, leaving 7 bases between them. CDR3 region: CASKERDTQYF. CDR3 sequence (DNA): TGCGCCAGCAAAGAGAGAGATACGCAGTATTTT.

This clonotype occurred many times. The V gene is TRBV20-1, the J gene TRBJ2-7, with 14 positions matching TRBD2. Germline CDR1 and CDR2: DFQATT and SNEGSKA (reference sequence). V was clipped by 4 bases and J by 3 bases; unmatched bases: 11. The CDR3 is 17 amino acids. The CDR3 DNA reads TGCAGTGCTACCGATCCGGGACTAGCGGGAGCCCACTACGAGCAGTACTTC. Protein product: CSATDPGLAGAHYEQYF.

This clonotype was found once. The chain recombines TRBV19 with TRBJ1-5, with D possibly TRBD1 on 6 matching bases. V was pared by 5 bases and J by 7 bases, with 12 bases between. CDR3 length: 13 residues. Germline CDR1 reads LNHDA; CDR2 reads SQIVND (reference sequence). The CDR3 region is CASSEQGIQPQHF. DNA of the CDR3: TGTGCCAGTAGTGAACAGGGTATCCAGCCCCAGCATTTT.

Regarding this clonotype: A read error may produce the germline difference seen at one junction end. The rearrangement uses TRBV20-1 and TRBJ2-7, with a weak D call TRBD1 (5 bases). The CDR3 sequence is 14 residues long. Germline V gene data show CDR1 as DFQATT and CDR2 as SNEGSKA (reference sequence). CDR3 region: CSASAGFFSYKQYF. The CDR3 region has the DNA TGCAGTGCTAGCGCAGGGTTTTTTAGCTACAAGCAGTACTTC.